This T cell receptor beta chain was sequenced for a study of OX40 agonist ivuxolimab in advanced cancers. In the study overall: Melanoma, hepatocellular carcinoma, head and neck or renal cell cancer occurred in dose-escalation patients. One hepatocellular carcinoma and a couple of cutaneous melanoma patients partially responded.

Germline V gene lookup returns CDR1 MDHEN and CDR2 SYDVKM. The CDR3 is made up of 16 amino acids. The J segment lost 3 bases and the V segment lost 2 bases, leaving 7 bases of the junction unmatched. This table comes from immunoSEQ multiplex PCR, and its TCRdb copy is limited to in-frame clones, with some not included. The data contain around 59,000 clones, 80% to 90% of them singletons. This clonotype was sampled from an adult with an advanced solid tumor such as melanoma, head and neck, liver or kidney cancer. The chain joins TRBV28 to TRBJ2-3; 8 bases line up with TRBD2. The input for sequencing was CD4+ or CD8+ T cells sorted from blood, taken in a trial of the OX40 agonist ivuxolimab. CDR3 sequence (DNA): TGTGCCAGCAGTTTAGCGGCGGGAGGCGGGACAGATACGCAGTATTTT. Amino acid sequence: CASSLAAGGGTDTQYF.